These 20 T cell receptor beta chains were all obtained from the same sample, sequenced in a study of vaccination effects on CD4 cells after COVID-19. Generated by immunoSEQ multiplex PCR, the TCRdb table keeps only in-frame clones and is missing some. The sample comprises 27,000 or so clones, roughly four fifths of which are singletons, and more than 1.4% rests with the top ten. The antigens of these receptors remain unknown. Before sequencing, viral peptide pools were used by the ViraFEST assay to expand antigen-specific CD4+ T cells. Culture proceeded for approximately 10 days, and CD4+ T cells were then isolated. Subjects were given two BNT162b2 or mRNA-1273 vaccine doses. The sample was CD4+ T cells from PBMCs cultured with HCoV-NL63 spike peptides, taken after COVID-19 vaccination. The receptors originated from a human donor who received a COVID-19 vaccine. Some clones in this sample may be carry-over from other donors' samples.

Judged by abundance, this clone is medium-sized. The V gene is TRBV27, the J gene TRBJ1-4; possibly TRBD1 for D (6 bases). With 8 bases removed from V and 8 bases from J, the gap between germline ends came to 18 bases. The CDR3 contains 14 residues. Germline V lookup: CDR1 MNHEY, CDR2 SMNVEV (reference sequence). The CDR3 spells CASRTGLGAEKLFF. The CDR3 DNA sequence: TGTGCCAGCCGAACAGGCCTGGGGGCCGAAAAACTGTTTTTT.

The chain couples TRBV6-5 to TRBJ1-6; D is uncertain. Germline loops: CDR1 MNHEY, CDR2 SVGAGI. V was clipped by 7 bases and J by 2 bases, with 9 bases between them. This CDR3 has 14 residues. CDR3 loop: CASTAGPYNSPLHF. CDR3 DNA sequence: TGTGCCAGCACCGCCGGGCCCTATAATTCACCCCTCCACTTT.

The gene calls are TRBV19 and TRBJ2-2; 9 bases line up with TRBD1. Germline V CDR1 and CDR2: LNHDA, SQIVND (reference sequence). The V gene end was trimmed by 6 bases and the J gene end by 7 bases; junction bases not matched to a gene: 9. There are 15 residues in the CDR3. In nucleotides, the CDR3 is TGTGCCAGTAGAAAACAGGGGGCGCAAGGCGGGGAGCTGTTTTTT. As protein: CASRKQGAQGGELFF.

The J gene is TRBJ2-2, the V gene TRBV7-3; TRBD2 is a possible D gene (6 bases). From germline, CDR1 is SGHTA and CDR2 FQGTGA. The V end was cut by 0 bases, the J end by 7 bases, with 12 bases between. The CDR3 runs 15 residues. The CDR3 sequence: CASSLTSGYNGELFF. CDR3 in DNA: TGTGCCAGCAGCTTAACTAGCGGATATAACGGGGAGCTGTTTTTT.

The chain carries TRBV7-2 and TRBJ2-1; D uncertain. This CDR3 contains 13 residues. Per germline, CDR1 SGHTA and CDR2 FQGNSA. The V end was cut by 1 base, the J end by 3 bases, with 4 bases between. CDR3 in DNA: TGTGCCAGCAGCTTAGGCAGCTACAATGAGCAGTTCTTC. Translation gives CASSLGSYNEQFF.

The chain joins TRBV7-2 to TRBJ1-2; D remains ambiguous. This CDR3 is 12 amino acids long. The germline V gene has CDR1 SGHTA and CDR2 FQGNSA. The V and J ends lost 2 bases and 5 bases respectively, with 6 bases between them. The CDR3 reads CASSLYGYGYTF. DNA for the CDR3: TGTGCCAGCAGCTTATACGGGTATGGCTACACCTTC.

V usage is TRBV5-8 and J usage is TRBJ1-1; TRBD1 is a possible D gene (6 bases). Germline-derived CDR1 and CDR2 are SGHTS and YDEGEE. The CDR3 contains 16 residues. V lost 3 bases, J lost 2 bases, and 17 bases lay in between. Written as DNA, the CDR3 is TGTGCCAGCAGCTCCCTGCGGGCAGGGACAAACACTGAAGCTTTCTTT. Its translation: CASSSLRAGTNTEAFF.

CDR3 loop: CASSMGSQETQYF. For the CDR3, the DNA is TGTGCCAGTAGTATGGGCAGCCAAGAGACCCAGTACTTC. The rearrangement links TRBV19 to TRBJ2-5, with D unclear. The CDR3 loop spans 13 amino acids. Germline V gives CDR1 LNHDA, CDR2 SQIVND (reference sequence). V lost 3 bases to trimming and J lost 1 base, with 6 bases between them. The full variable domain, rest sourced from reference TRBV19 and TRBJ2-5, is DGGITQSPKYLFRKEGQNVTLSCEQNLNHDAMYWYRQDPGQGLRLIYYSQIVNDFQKGDIAEGYSVSREKKESFPLTVTSAQKNPTAFYLCASSMGSQETQYFGPGTRLLVL.

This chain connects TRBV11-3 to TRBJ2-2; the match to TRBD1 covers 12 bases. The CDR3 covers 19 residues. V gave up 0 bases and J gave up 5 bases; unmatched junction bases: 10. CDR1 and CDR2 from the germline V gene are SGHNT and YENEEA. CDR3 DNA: TGTGCCAGCAGCTTAGACCGAGGGGACAGGGGGCTCTGGACCGGGGAGCTGTTTTTT. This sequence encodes CASSLDRGDRGLWTGELFF.

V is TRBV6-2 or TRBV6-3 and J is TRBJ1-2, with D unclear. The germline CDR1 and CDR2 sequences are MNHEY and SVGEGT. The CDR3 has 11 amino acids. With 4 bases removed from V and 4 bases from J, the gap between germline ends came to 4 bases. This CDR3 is CASSSSYGYTF. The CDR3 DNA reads TGTGCCAGCAGTTCCTCCTATGGCTACACCTTC.

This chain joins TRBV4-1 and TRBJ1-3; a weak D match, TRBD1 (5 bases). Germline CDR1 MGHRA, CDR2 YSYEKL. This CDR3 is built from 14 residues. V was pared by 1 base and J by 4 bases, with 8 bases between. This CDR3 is CASSQVGTGNTIYF. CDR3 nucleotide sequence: TGCGCCAGCAGCCAAGTTGGGACCGGAAACACCATATATTTT.

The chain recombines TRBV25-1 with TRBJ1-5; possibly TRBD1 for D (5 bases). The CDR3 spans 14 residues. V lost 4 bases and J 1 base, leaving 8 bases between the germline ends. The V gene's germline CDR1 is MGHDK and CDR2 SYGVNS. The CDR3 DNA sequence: TGTGCCAGCAGTGCGCCAGGGAGCAATCAGCCCCAGCATTTT. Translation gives CASSAPGSNQPQHF.

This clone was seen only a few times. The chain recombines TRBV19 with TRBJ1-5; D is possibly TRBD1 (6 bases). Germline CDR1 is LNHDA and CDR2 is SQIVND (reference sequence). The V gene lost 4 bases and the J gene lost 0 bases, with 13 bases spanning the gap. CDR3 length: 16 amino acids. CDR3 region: CASSTYRDISNQPQHF. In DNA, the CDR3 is TGTGCCAGTAGTACCTACAGGGACATTAGCAATCAGCCCCAGCATTTT.

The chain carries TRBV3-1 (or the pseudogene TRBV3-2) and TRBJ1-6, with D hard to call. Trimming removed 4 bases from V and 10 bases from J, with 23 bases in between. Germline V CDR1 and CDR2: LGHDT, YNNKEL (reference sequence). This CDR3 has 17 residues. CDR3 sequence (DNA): TGTGCCAGCAGCCCGGACGGTTGGGTTTCGAAAAGATCACCCCTCCACTTT. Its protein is CASSPDGWVSKRSPLHF.

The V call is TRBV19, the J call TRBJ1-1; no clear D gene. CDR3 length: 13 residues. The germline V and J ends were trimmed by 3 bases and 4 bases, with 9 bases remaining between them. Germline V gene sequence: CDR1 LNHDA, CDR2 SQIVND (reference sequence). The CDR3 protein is CASSIVGRTEAFF. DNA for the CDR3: TGTGCCAGTAGTATTGTAGGGCGCACTGAAGCTTTCTTT. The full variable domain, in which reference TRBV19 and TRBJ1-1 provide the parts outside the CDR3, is DGGITQSPKYLFRKEGQNVTLSCEQNLNHDAMYWYRQDPGQGLRLIYYSQIVNDFQKGDIAEGYSVSREKKESFPLTVTSAQKNPTAFYLCASSIVGRTEAFFGQGTRLTVV.

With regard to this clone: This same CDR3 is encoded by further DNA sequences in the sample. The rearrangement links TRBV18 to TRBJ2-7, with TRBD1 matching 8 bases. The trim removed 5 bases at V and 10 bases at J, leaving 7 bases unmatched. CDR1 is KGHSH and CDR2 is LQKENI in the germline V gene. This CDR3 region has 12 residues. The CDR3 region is CASSSGQGEQYV. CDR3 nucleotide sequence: TGTGCCAGCTCATCCGGACAGGGAGAACAGTACGTC.

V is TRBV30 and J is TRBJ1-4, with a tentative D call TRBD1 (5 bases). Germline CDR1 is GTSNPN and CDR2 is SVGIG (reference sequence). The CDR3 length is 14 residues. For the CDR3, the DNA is TGTGCGGGGGGTGGTCGGGCGGCTAATGAAAAACTGTTTTTT. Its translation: CAGGGRAANEKLFF.

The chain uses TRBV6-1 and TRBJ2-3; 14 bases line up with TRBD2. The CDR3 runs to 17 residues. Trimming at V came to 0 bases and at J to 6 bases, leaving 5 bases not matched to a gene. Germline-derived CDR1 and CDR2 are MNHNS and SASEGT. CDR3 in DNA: TGTGCCAGCAGTGAAGCCAGGACTAGCGGGGGGAAGGATACGCAGTATTTT. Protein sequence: CASSEARTSGGKDTQYF.

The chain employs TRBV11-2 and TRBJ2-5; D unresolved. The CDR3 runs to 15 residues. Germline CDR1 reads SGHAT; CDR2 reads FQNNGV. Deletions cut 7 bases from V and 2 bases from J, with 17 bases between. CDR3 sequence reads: CASTSDPFQQETQYF. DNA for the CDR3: TGTGCCAGCACGTCAGATCCCTTTCAGCAAGAGACCCAGTACTTC.

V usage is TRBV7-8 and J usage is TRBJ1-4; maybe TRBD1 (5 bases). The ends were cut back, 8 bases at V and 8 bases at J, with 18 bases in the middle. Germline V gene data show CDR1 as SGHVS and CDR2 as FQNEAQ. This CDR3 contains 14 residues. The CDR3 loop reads CASRGPNYLEKLFF. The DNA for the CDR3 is TGTGCCAGCCGGGGACCGAATTATCTGGAAAAACTGTTTTTT.